The sequence of this T cell receptor beta chain was determined in a study of T-cell reconstitution after alpha-beta-depleted transplantation in children (dated by TCRdb to the mid-2010s). Background for the entire study: Using TCR repertoire profiling, the study followed T-cell immune reconstitution in a quantitative way in children after TCRalphabeta/CD19-depleted allogeneic hematopoietic cell transplantation.

CDR1 and CDR2, looked up from the germline V gene (reference sequence), are MNHNY and SVGAGI. The junction shows trimming of 9 bases on V and 4 bases on J, plus 13 bases between the germline ends. From the cysteine up to the phenylalanine, the CDR3 has a length of 13 residues. Only CDR3 DNA remains: 39 bases, in frame from the first base. Libraries were constructed by PCR. Sequencer: Illumina HiSeq 2500. To normalize quantification of the TCRbeta repertoire, the TCR libraries were built with molecular barcoding that relied on unique molecular identifiers. TCRdb's own reprocessing of the public reads used fastp at Q25 and MiXCR and kept productive beta chains. A single entry per CDR3 protein holds the most common genes and DNA from its merged rows. Present in this sample are about 300,000 distinct CDR3 sequences, around 7.1% of which were seen just once. The ten largest clones take up 9.1% of the sample.

The meaning of the sample's treatment or condition label: allogeneic hematopoietic cell transplantation with graft depleted of TCRalphabeta T cells and CD19 B cells. Transplant recipients were children who received TCRalphabeta/CD19-depleted allogeneic hematopoietic cell grafts. The paper as a whole reports these results and caveats: Hyperexpanded clone frequencies declined over subsequent months; after one year, T-cell counts and TCRbeta diversity were mostly attributed to newly produced T cells. About two months after transplant, the apparently early recovery of alphabetaT-cell counts reportedly depended on just several hundred clones that had expanded rapidly and came from non-depleted graft cells. In some patients, the high TCRbeta diversity seen at day 60 was put down to recipient T cells and intrathymic progenitors that had survived conditioning.

This clonotype was seen repeatedly, ten times or more. It has no known antigen specificity. No much larger clonotype is one base removed from it; base qualities were not supplied. This TCR came from a female patient aged 2 to 10 who had a stem cell transplant for Fanconi anemia, so the T cells may come from the graft donor. The sequencing here drew on peripheral blood, taken 360 days after TCRalphabeta/CD19-depleted stem cell transplant. This receptor chain uses TRBV6-6 and TRBJ2-1; the D gene is perhaps TRBD1, from 6 matching bases. The sequence in DNA is TGTGCCAGTGGGGAACAGGGTTACAATGAGCAGTTCTTC. Its amino acids are CASGEQGYNEQFF.